Here is one T cell receptor (beta chain) with its context. Trimming cost V 3 bases and J 5 bases; bases outside gene matches: 3. Germline CDR1 reads SGHAT; CDR2 reads FQNNGV. The CDR3 runs 13 residues. The sample originates from a study of T cell clones after liver transplantation. Study-level information: Post-transplant blood was tracked for graft-donor-reactive T cell clones identified in a pre-transplant mixed lymphocyte reaction. Pre-transplant mixed lymphocyte reactions yielded third-party-reactive TCRbeta sequences as comparators for graft-donor-reactive sequences. At least one year of complete immunosuppression withdrawal without enzymes over twice normal defined tolerance.

Sequencing was performed with immunoSEQ multiplex PCR; in TCRdb, only in-frame clones are kept and a portion is missing. The repertoire holds about 75,000 clones, with around 84% as singletons. V usage is TRBV11-2 and J usage is TRBJ1-1, with 7 bases lining up with TRBD1. The input for sequencing was CD4+ T cells from blood, taken roughly 50 months after liver transplant. The sequence derives from a human patient who received a liver transplant. T cells may partly derive from the graft donor. As DNA, the CDR3 is TGTGCCAGCAGCTTTTCGGGACAGACTGAAGCTTTCTTT. Amino acids: CASSFSGQTEAFF.